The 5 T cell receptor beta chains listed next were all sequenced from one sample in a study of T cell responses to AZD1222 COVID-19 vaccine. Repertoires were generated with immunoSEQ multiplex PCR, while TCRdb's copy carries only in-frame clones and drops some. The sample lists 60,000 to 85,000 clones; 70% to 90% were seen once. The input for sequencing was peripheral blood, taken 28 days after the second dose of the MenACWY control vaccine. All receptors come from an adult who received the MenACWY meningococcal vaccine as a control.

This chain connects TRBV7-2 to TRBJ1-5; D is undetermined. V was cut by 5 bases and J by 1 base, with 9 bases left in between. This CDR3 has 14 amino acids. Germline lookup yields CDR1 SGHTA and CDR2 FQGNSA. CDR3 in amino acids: CASSPFDSNQPQHF. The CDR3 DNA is TGTGCCAGCAGCCCCTTCGACAGCAATCAGCCCCAGCATTTT.

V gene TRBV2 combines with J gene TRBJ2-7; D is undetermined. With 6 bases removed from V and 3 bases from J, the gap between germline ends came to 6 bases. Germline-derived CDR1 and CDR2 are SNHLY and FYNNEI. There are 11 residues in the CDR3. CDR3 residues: CASRNNYEQYF. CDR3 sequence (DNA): TGTGCCAGCAGGAACAACTACGAGCAGTACTTC.

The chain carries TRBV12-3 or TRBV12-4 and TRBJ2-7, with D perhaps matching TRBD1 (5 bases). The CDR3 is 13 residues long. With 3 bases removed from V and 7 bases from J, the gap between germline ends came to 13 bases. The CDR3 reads CASSFQGSREQYF. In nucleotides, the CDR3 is TGTGCCAGCAGTTTTCAGGGTTCGCGAGAGCAGTACTTC.

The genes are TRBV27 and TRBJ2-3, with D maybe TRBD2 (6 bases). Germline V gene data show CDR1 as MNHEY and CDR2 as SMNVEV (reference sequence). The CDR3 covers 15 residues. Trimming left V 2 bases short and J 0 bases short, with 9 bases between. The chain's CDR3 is CASSLPGTSTDTQYF. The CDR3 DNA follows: TGTGCCAGCAGTTTACCCGGGACTAGCACAGATACGCAGTATTTT.

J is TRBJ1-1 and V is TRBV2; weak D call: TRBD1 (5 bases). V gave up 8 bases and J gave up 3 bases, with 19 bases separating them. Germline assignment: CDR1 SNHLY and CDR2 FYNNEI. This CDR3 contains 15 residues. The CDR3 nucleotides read TGTGCCAGCCGGGGGGGTAGCAGGTATGACACTGAAGCTTTCTTT. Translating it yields CASRGGSRYDTEAFF.